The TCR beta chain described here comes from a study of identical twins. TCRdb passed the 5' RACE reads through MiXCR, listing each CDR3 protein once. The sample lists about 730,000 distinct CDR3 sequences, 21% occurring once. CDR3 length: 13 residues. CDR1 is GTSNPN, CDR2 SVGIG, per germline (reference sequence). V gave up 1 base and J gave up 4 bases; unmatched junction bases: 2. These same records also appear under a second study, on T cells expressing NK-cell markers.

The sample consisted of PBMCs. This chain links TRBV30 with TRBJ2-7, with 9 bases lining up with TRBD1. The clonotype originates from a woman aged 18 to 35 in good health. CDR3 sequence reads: CAWSGDRAYEQYF. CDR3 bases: TGTGCCTGGAGTGGGGACAGGGCGTACGAGCAGTACTTC.